This T cell receptor (beta chain) was observed in a study of T cells expressing NK-cell markers. A 5'RACE template switching approach incorporating UMIs was used to make TCR beta cDNA. Following a re-call of the 5' RACE reads, TCRdb has one entry per CDR3 protein and lacks DNA. The table for this sample gives 500,000 to 700,000 distinct CDR3 sequences. This CDR3 comprises 16 residues. Germline CDR1 reads SGHTA; CDR2 reads FQGNSA. This chain joins TRBV7-2 and TRBJ2-7; TCRdb lists TRBD2, though no DNA is available to test this call. The TCR sequence derives from a man younger than 30 in good health. Material for sequencing was blood T cells: a sorted CD56 or NKG2C T cell subset, CD4+ or CD8+ T cells, or bulk PBMC T cells (not recorded which). The CDR3 region is CASSLAPGREGYEQYF. The variable domain in full, completed from reference TRBV7-2 and TRBJ2-7, reads GAGVSQSPSNKVTEKGKDVELRCDPISGHTALYWYRQSLGQGLEFLIYFQGNSAPDKSGLPSDRFSAERTGGSVSTLTIQRTQQEDSAVYLCASSLAPGREGYEQYFGPGTRLTVT.